This T cell receptor (beta chain) derives from a study of T-cell reconstitution after alpha-beta-depleted transplantation in children. Unique molecular identifiers tagged the TCRbeta library. Each CDR3 protein is one row after TCRdb ran MiXCR on the PCR reads. Of 190,000 or so distinct CDR3 sequences detected, approximately 7% appear once; the ten largest clones hold over 2.5%. V was clipped by 4 bases and J by 5 bases, with 13 bases between them. Germline values: CDR1 DFQATT, CDR2 SNEGSKA (reference sequence). This CDR3 has 13 amino acids. This clonotype was seen ten or more times. The chain couples TRBV20-1 to TRBJ2-3; D call uncertain. The sequence was collected from a human donor who donated a stem cell graft to a child with Wiskott-Aldrich syndrome. The sequencing here drew on PBMCs from the stem cell graft donor, taken from the stem cell graft. This CDR3 reads CSAKDPNQDTQYF. In DNA, the CDR3 is TGCAGTGCTAAAGATCCGAACCAAGATACGCAGTATTTT.